Following are 15 T cell receptor beta chains from one sample sequenced in a study of T cell repertoires in cytomegalovirus infection. TCRdb reanalysed the reads using MiXCR and keeps one entry per CDR3 protein. The sample yields 450,000 to 550,000 distinct CDR3 sequences, under 55% seen once. The antigens for these receptors are not known. The sequences come from cultured PBMCs, collected from culture after CMV antigen stimulation. The receptors here all came from a human donor in good health (CMV status not recorded). Some clones in this sample may be carry-over from other donors' samples.

The CDR3 coding sequence is TGTGCCAGAGGGGGACAGGAGTATGGCTACACCTTC. This gives the protein CARGGQEYGYTF. The chain combines TRBV2 with TRBJ1-2, with 8 nucleotides matching TRBD1. Germline V gene data show CDR1 as SNHLY and CDR2 as FYNNEI. CDR3 length: 12 amino acids. The junction had 5 bases not matched to a gene; V was cut back by 9 bases and J by 5 bases.

The CDR3 DNA is TGCAGCGTTGAAGATCTCCGGCGGACCTATGGCTACACCTTC. Translating it yields CSVEDLRRTYGYTF. V is TRBV29-1 and J is TRBJ1-2, with unresolved D. CDR3 size: 14 residues. V dropped 0 bases and J dropped 4 bases, with 12 bases sitting between them. Germline CDR1 is SQVTM and CDR2 is ANQGSEA.

The chain recombines TRBV12-3 or TRBV12-4 with TRBJ2-7, with 15 bases aligning to TRBD2. The CDR3 is made up of 16 amino acids. With V trimmed by 5 bases and J by 3 bases, 5 bases remained unmatched. CDR3 region: CASSPGTSGGIYEQYF. Written as DNA, the CDR3 is TGTGCCAGCAGTCCCGGGACTAGCGGGGGGATCTACGAGCAGTACTTC.

The gene calls are TRBV12-3 or TRBV12-4 and TRBJ1-1; D call uncertain. Trimming pared 3 bases from V and 10 bases from J, leaving 12 bases between. This CDR3 comprises 12 residues. CDR3 sequence: CASSFLGLGAFF. The CDR3 region has the DNA TGTGCCAGCAGTTTCCTGGGCCTGGGAGCTTTCTTT.

The V gene is TRBV19, the J gene TRBJ2-2, with a weak D call TRBD1 (7 bases). This CDR3 comprises 15 residues. Trimming left V 6 bases short and J 5 bases short, with 16 bases between. Germline values: CDR1 LNHDA, CDR2 SQIVND (reference sequence). The CDR3 DNA sequence: TGTGCCAGTAGCAAAACAGGGGCGGGGACCGGGGAGCTGTTTTTT. This gives the protein CASSKTGAGTGELFF.

The J gene is TRBJ1-1, the V gene TRBV7-9, with 8 bases lining up with TRBD1. There are 17 residues in the CDR3. V was pared by 5 bases and J by 5 bases, with 16 bases of the junction left unmatched. Germline CDR1 and CDR2: SEHNR and FQNEAQ (reference sequence). The CDR3 sequence is CASSKRQGPGGSTEAFF. CDR3 nucleotide sequence: TGTGCCAGCAGCAAAAGACAGGGGCCGGGAGGGTCGACTGAAGCTTTCTTT.

The rearrangement joins TRBV4-1 to TRBJ1-2; 10 bases fit TRBD1. With 1 base clipped from V and 7 bases from J, the junction kept 6 bases outside the gene matches. The germline gives CDR1 MGHRA, CDR2 YSYEKL. CDR3 length: 15 residues. For the CDR3, the DNA is TGCGCCAGCAGCCAAGTCTTGACAGGGGGCCTTGGCTACACCTTC. This codes for CASSQVLTGGLGYTF.

The V and J genes are TRBV12-5 and TRBJ2-1, with 7 bases that match TRBD1. V lost 5 bases, J lost 14 bases, and 9 bases stayed unmatched. Per germline, CDR1 LGHNT and CDR2 FRNRAP. This CDR3 has 12 amino acids. The CDR3 here is CASGSTGALEFF. The CDR3 DNA is TGTGCTAGTGGTAGCACAGGGGCCCTGGAGTTCTTC.

The chain carries TRBV11-2 and TRBJ2-1; D gene uncertain. Trimming took 5 bases from V and 12 from J, leaving 17 bases between them. Germline V CDR1 and CDR2: SGHAT, FQNNGV. The CDR3 runs to 13 residues. Written as DNA, the CDR3 is TGTGCCAGCAGCCCCTACCCGGAGAGCTCGCAGTTCTTC. Protein product: CASSPYPESSQFF. Supplemented by reference TRBV11-2 and TRBJ2-1, the full variable domain reads EAGVAQSPRYKIIEKRQSVAFWCNPISGHATLYWYQQILGQGPKLLIQFQNNGVVDDSQLPKDRFSAERLKGVDSTLKIQPAKLEDSAVYLCASSPYPESSQFFGPGTRLTVL.

This clonotype was counted a few times. This sequence joins TRBV4-3 and TRBJ1-6, with TRBD1 as a possible D gene (5 bases). Germline CDR1 LGHNA, CDR2 YSLEER. V was trimmed by 5 bases and J by 5 bases, leaving 10 bases between them. The CDR3 has 14 amino acids. CDR3 region: CASSSGRNNSPLHF. The CDR3 DNA is TGCGCCAGCAGCTCGGGACGGAATAATTCACCCCTCCACTTT.

This clonotype was seen only a few times. One end of the junction is discordant with germline, which a read error may explain. This sequence joins TRBV5-3 and TRBJ2-6; D unclear. TRBV5-3 is placed among ORFs of uncertain function. CDR3 size: 17 residues. CDR3 nucleotide sequence: TGTGCCAGCAGCTTCCCCAAACCCGCTTCTGGGGCCAACGTCCTGACTTTC. Translation: CASSFPKPASGANVLTF.

The J gene is TRBJ1-6, the V gene TRBV19; no clear D gene. Germline-derived CDR1 and CDR2 are LNHDA and SQIVND (reference sequence). V was cut by 3 bases and J by 6 bases, with 9 bases left in between. The CDR3 loop spans 14 amino acids. The CDR3: CASSIGRSNSPLHF. In nucleotides, the CDR3 is TGTGCCAGTAGTATTGGTCGAAGTAATTCACCCCTCCACTTT. Full variable domain (rest looked up from reference TRBV19 and TRBJ1-6): DGGITQSPKYLFRKEGQNVTLSCEQNLNHDAMYWYRQDPGQGLRLIYYSQIVNDFQKGDIAEGYSVSREKKESFPLTVTSAQKNPTAFYLCASSIGRSNSPLHFGNGTRLTVT.

This clonotype was seen just once. This chain uses TRBV11-2 with TRBJ2-1, with 7 nucleotides matching TRBD2. There are 17 residues in the CDR3. Unmatched junction bases numbered 6, after V lost 0 bases and J lost 1 base. In germline, CDR1 is SGHAT, CDR2 FQNNGV. The CDR3 is CASSLEGPSGSYNEQFF. In DNA form, the CDR3 reads TGTGCCAGCAGCTTAGAGGGGCCTAGCGGTTCCTACAATGAGCAGTTCTTC.

This clonotype was detected a few times. This chain connects TRBV5-5 to TRBJ2-3; 9 positions agree with TRBD2. The CDR3 loop spans 16 amino acids. After removal of 2 bases from V and 7 bases from J, the junction contained 11 bases not matched to a gene. Germline V gives CDR1 SGHKS, CDR2 YYEKEE (reference sequence). The CDR3 coding sequence is TGTGCCAGCAGCTTCGCAGCGGGAGGACTTGTTAATACGCAGTATTTT. Its protein is CASSFAAGGLVNTQYF.

The chain combines TRBV7-2 with TRBJ2-6, with a weak D call TRBD2 (7 bases). Germline values: CDR1 SGHTA, CDR2 FQGNSA. CDR3 length: 17 amino acids. With 5 bases removed from V and 2 bases from J, the gap between germline ends came to 16 bases. The CDR3 region is CASSVRPGGAGANVLTF. CDR3 DNA: TGTGCCAGCAGCGTTCGGCCGGGGGGCGCTGGGGCCAACGTCCTGACTTTC.